These 29 T cell receptor beta chains originate from one sample sequenced in a study of T cell repertoires in cytomegalovirus infection. Their recognized antigens are unknown. TCRdb re-called the reads through MiXCR, storing one row per CDR3 protein. In the table there are about 130,000 distinct CDR3 sequences, 32% of which are singletons. The sequencing used CD8+ T cells from cultured PBMCs, collected from culture after CMV antigen stimulation. The receptors were gathered from a human donor in good health (CMV status not recorded). Some clones in this sample may be carry-over from other donors' samples.

This clonotype came up a few times. The gene calls are TRBV19 and TRBJ1-3; D gene uncertain. The CDR3 totals 14 residues. V was trimmed by 1 base and J by 6 bases, leaving 10 bases between them. In germline, CDR1 is LNHDA, CDR2 SQIVND (reference sequence). The CDR3 DNA follows: TGTGCCAGTAGTATAGTGGCAGGCTCAAACACCATATATTTT. It yields the protein CASSIVAGSNTIYF.

This clonotype was seen at least ten times. This chain uses TRBV10-3 with TRBJ2-5; D is possibly TRBD1 (6 bases). The CDR3 contains 12 residues. The germline V gene encodes CDR1 ENHRY and CDR2 SYGVKD. V lost 5 bases and J lost 2, with 6 bases in between. CDR3 loop: CAISQGQETQYF. DNA of the CDR3: TGTGCCATCAGTCAGGGGCAAGAGACCCAGTACTTC.

The chain recombines TRBV27 with TRBJ1-1, with D perhaps matching TRBD1 (5 bases). The CDR3 totals 12 residues. CDR1 and CDR2 (germline): MNHEY, SMNVEV (reference sequence). V lost 3 bases, J lost 7 bases, and 9 bases lay in between. CDR3 protein: CASSLDGGEAFF. CDR3 coding DNA: TGTGCCAGCAGTTTGGACGGGGGTGAAGCTTTCTTT.

The sample holds a few counts of this clonotype. The chain employs TRBV7-2 and TRBJ2-3; D may correspond to TRBD1 or TRBD2 (6 bases each). Trimming stripped 5 bases from V and 0 bases from J, with 15 bases between. The germline gives CDR1 SGHTA, CDR2 FQGNSA. The CDR3 is 16 amino acids. The CDR3 nucleotides read TGTGCCAGCAGCCACGCGGGGACAATCAGCACAGATACGCAGTATTTT. Its translation is CASSHAGTISTDTQYF.

The chain recombines TRBV12-3 or TRBV12-4 with TRBJ1-4; no definite D call. The length of the CDR3 is 16 residues. V was cut by 3 bases and J by 7 bases, with 18 bases left in between. DNA for the CDR3: TGTGCCAGCAGTTTCTTTCTACCCCCTTGGGGTGAAAAACTGTTTTTT. This codes for CASSFFLPPWGEKLFF.

The chain is built from TRBV4-1 and TRBJ2-5; TRBD1 agrees at 10 bases. The CDR3 totals 15 residues. Germline trimming cut 4 bases from V and 4 bases from J; bases unmatched to any gene: 6. Germline V gene data show CDR1 as MGHRA and CDR2 as YSYEKL. CDR3: CASSLRDRGGETQYF. The CDR3 DNA follows: TGCGCCAGCAGCCTCCGGGACAGGGGTGGAGAGACCCAGTACTTC.

V usage is TRBV4-3 and J usage is TRBJ1-2; D call uncertain. The length of the CDR3 is 13 residues. The V end was cut by 4 bases, the J end by 2 bases, with 8 bases between. Germline V gene lookup returns CDR1 LGHNA and CDR2 YSLEER. Here the CDR3 reads CASSPDPNYGYTF. As DNA, the CDR3 is TGCGCCAGCAGCCCGGACCCAAACTATGGCTACACCTTC.

The chain has TRBV12-3 or TRBV12-4 and TRBJ1-5, with D hard to call. V was clipped by 4 bases and J by 7 bases, with 11 bases between them. The CDR3 spans 13 residues. This CDR3 is CASSSLPGQPQHF. In DNA form, the CDR3 reads TGTGCCAGCAGTTCCTTACCGGGGCAGCCCCAGCATTTT.

About this clonotype itself: With a much larger clone just one base away, this may be a read error. This chain uses TRBV7-8 with TRBJ1-1; D remains ambiguous. CDR3 length: 15 residues. Germline loops: CDR1 SGHVS, CDR2 FQNEAQ. Trimming removed 8 bases at V and 3 bases at J, with 19 bases between. The CDR3 loop reads CASASRPPRDTEAFF. In DNA, the CDR3 is TGTGCCAGCGCCAGCCGCCCCCCGAGGGACACTGAAGCTTTCTTT.

The V call is TRBV25-1, the J call TRBJ1-4; the match to TRBD1 covers 12 bases. With V trimmed by 6 bases and J by 8 bases, 7 bases remained unmatched. CDR1 and CDR2 (germline): MGHDK, SYGVNS. This CDR3 comprises 15 residues. This chain's CDR3 is CASRGQGAHPEKLFF. Here the CDR3 DNA reads TGTGCCAGCAGGGGACAGGGGGCGCATCCGGAAAAACTGTTTTTT. The full variable domain, its missing parts supplied by reference TRBV25-1 and TRBJ1-4, is EADIYQTPRYLVIGTGKKITLECSQTMGHDKMYWYQQDPGMELHLIHYSYGVNSTEKGDLSSESTVSRIRTEHFPLTLESARPSHTSQYLCASRGQGAHPEKLFFGSGTQLSVL.

The chain recombines TRBV7-9 with TRBJ2-5; possibly TRBD1 or TRBD2 for D (5 bases each). CDR1 SEHNR and CDR2 FQNEAQ come from the germline V gene (reference sequence). The CDR3 length is 17 residues. Between the trimmed V and J ends, which lost 5 bases and 2 bases, there was a span of 21 bases. Here the CDR3 DNA reads TGTGCCAGCAGCCCGGCGAGGGGTGAAGAATTTCAAGAGACCCAGTACTTC. It is translated as CASSPARGEEFQETQYF.

This clonotype showed up many times. The chain couples TRBV7-8 to TRBJ2-7, with 9 bases fitting TRBD2. J gave up 3 bases and V 5 bases, and 8 bases lay outside the gene matches. Per the germline V gene, CDR1 is SGHVS and CDR2 is FQNEAQ. The length of the CDR3 is 15 residues. This CDR3 is CASSVKTSGDYEQYF. The CDR3 DNA sequence: TGTGCCAGCAGCGTAAAGACTAGCGGAGACTACGAGCAGTACTTC.

The sample holds a few counts of this clonotype. The chain joins TRBV6-6 to TRBJ1-1; no clear D. Deletions cut 5 bases from V and 10 bases from J, with 8 bases between. The V gene's germline CDR1 is MNHNY and CDR2 SVGAGI (reference sequence). The CDR3 sequence is 10 residues long. This chain's CDR3 is CASSEYGAFF. The CDR3 region has the DNA TGTGCCAGCAGTGAGTATGGAGCTTTCTTT.

J is TRBJ1-3 and V is TRBV10-2; a possible D gene is TRBD1 (5 bases). Germline values: CDR1 WSHSY, CDR2 SAAADI. V lost 2 bases to trimming and J lost 8 bases, with 13 bases between them. The CDR3 covers 14 residues. In nucleotides, the CDR3 is TGCGCCAGCAGTGAGAGTGGGGCTTTGGACACCATATATTTT. Amino acid sequence: CASSESGALDTIYF.

V is TRBV28 and J is TRBJ1-5; maybe TRBD1 (5 bases). Germline lookup yields CDR1 MDHEN and CDR2 SYDVKM. The length of the CDR3 is 17 residues. V lost 7 bases and J 2 bases, leaving 21 bases between the germline ends. CDR3 coding DNA: TGTGCCAGCACCTTCTCCAGGGCAAGGCAGGGCAATCAGCCCCAGCATTTT. It encodes CASTFSRARQGNQPQHF.

The CDR3 DNA sequence: TGTGCCACCAGCAGGGACAGGGGTATGAACACTGAAGCTTTCTTT. This gives the protein CATSRDRGMNTEAFF. The chain uses TRBV15 and TRBJ1-1, with TRBD1 matching 9 bases. V gave up 3 bases and J gave up 0 bases; unmatched junction bases: 2. Germline V gene data show CDR1 as LNHNV and CDR2 as YYDKDF (reference sequence). The CDR3 loop spans 15 amino acids.

The CDR3 protein is CASSLVVGNTIYF. CDR3 coding DNA: TGTGCCAGCAGTTTGGTTGTTGGAAACACCATATATTTT. This chain joins TRBV28 and TRBJ1-3, with D hard to call. V shed 3 bases and J shed 3 bases, with 6 bases lying between them. Looked up from germline, CDR1 is MDHEN and CDR2 is SYDVKM. CDR3 length equals 13 residues.

This clonotype occurred many times. The chain has TRBV6-6 and TRBJ2-1, with D perhaps matching TRBD2 (6 bases). V lost 7 bases, J lost 5 bases, and 24 bases lay in between. The CDR3 runs 17 residues. The germline CDR1 and CDR2 sequences are MNHNY and SVGAGI (reference sequence). For the CDR3, the DNA is TGTGCCAGCACCTTGTCTGGAGGGAATTTTGCAGACAATGAGCAGTTCTTC. Its protein product is CASTLSGGNFADNEQFF.

In its sample, this clonotype was seen once. The chain carries TRBV7-6 and TRBJ2-1; the match to TRBD1 covers 9 bases. The CDR3 covers 16 residues. V gave up 2 bases and J gave up 10 bases; unmatched junction bases: 12. Germline CDR1 is SGHVS and CDR2 is FNYEAQ. In DNA form, the CDR3 reads TGTGCCAGCAGCTTATCTGGGACAGGGTATTTTCCGGAGCAGTTCTTC. Protein sequence: CASSLSGTGYFPEQFF.

The chain has TRBV19 and TRBJ2-3; maybe TRBD2 (6 bases). The CDR3 consists of 17 residues. Germline V gene lookup returns CDR1 LNHDA and CDR2 SQIVND (reference sequence). V lost 8 bases to trimming and J lost 1 base, with 22 bases between them. The CDR3: CASESGAWGGGTDTQYF. The CDR3 nucleotides are TGTGCCAGTGAGTCCGGGGCGTGGGGAGGCGGCACAGATACGCAGTATTTT.

The V gene is TRBV6-1, the J gene TRBJ2-7; D might be TRBD1 or TRBD2, each matching 5 bases. Germline V gives CDR1 MNHNS, CDR2 SASEGT. V dropped 6 bases and J dropped 2 bases, with 17 bases sitting between them. CDR3 length equals 15 residues. The CDR3 sequence is CASSYGADSPYEQYF. In DNA form, the CDR3 reads TGTGCCAGCAGCTACGGGGCCGACAGTCCCTACGAGCAGTACTTC.

The chain combines TRBV10-2 with TRBJ2-1; no reliable D call. CDR1 WSHSY and CDR2 SAAADI come from the germline V gene. The CDR3 runs to 11 residues. V was shortened by 8 bases and J by 7 bases, with 9 bases between the two germline ends. CDR3 sequence (DNA): TGCGCCAGCGAGTGGGGAAATGAGCAGTTCTTC. This sequence encodes CASEWGNEQFF.

The chain couples TRBV7-6 to TRBJ2-1; D gene ambiguous. Germline-derived CDR1 and CDR2 are SGHVS and FNYEAQ. With 5 bases removed from V and 4 bases from J, the gap between germline ends came to 15 bases. The CDR3 length is 15 residues. CDR3 residues: CASSPNVFWYNEQFF. The CDR3 DNA follows: TGTGCCAGCAGCCCGAACGTGTTTTGGTACAATGAGCAGTTCTTC.

The chain recombines TRBV27 with TRBJ1-5, with 12 bases identical to TRBD1. V was clipped by 3 bases and J by 12 bases; unmatched bases: 9. CDR3 length equals 15 residues. Germline CDR1 reads MNHEY; CDR2 reads SMNVEV (reference sequence). CDR3 DNA: TGTGCCAGCAGTTTTGGTGGGACAGGGGGCTTTGACCAGCATTTT. Its translation is CASSFGGTGGFDQHF.

This rearrangement joins TRBV12-3 or TRBV12-4 to TRBJ1-1, with D hard to call. Trimming shortened V by 7 bases and J by 1 base, and 10 bases separated the two germline ends. The CDR3 is made up of 13 amino acids. The DNA of the CDR3 is TGTGCCAGCACCGATACACCGAACACTGAAGCTTTCTTT. Translating gives CASTDTPNTEAFF.

The chain couples TRBV25-1 to TRBJ1-2; 9 bases line up with TRBD1. After removal of 1 base from V and 6 bases from J, the junction contained 6 bases not matched to a gene. The CDR3 loop spans 15 amino acids. Per germline, CDR1 MGHDK and CDR2 SYGVNS. CDR3 in amino acids: CASSEFDRGLDGYTF. The CDR3 DNA reads as TGTGCCAGCAGTGAATTTGACAGGGGGTTGGATGGCTACACCTTC.

The chain uses TRBV12-3 or TRBV12-4 and TRBJ2-7, with 7 bases fitting TRBD2. The V and J ends lost 8 bases and 6 bases, in that order; junction bases with no gene match: 10. This CDR3 is 13 amino acids long. CDR3 coding DNA: TGTGCCAGCGCCCCGGGGGGATTTGGCGAGCAGTACTTC. Translation gives CASAPGGFGEQYF.

The gene calls are TRBV12-3 or TRBV12-4 and TRBJ2-6; D is unresolved. The CDR3 loop spans 16 amino acids. V was trimmed by 7 bases and J by 0 bases, leaving 13 bases between them. CDR3 region: CASNDPYISGANVLTF. CDR3 DNA sequence: TGTGCCAGCAACGATCCCTACATCTCTGGGGCCAACGTCCTGACTTTC.

This clonotype was counted between two and nine times. This rearrangement joins TRBV7-9 to TRBJ2-7; D might be TRBD2 (6 bases). Germline values: CDR1 SEHNR, CDR2 FQNEAQ (reference sequence). Trimming left V 4 bases short and J 7 bases short, with 20 bases between. The CDR3 contains 15 residues. The CDR3 region is CASSSSRGRTYEQYF. As DNA, the CDR3 is TGTGCCAGCAGCTCTAGCCGGGGGAGGACGTATGAGCAGTACTTC.